Presented here are 30 T cell receptor beta chains from one specimen sequenced in a study of Graves' ophthalmopathy and Graves' hyperthyroidism. Investigators amplified TCR beta CDR3 regions from RNA transcripts. The first-round RT-PCR employed HTBI primers together with the Qiagen OneStep RT-PCR kit. A multiplex PCR was then performed as the second round. TCRdb redid the calling of the multiplex PCR reads with MiXCR, one entry per CDR3 protein. The data hold over 450,000 distinct CDR3 sequences, with around 14% observed a single time. What was sequenced was blood. These receptors all stem from a woman aged 25 to 39 with Graves' ophthalmopathy.

The chain couples TRBV6-5 to TRBJ2-7, with TRBD2 matching 12 bases. Looked up from germline, CDR1 is MNHEY and CDR2 is SVGAGI. Unmatched junction bases numbered 9, after V lost 0 bases and J lost 6 bases. The CDR3 spans 17 residues. The CDR3 sequence is CASSYSPLLAGGPEQYF. CDR3 in DNA: TGTGCCAGCAGTTACTCCCCACTCCTAGCGGGAGGGCCCGAGCAGTACTTC.

This clonotype was picked up a small number of times. V usage is TRBV30 and J usage is TRBJ2-4; possibly TRBD1 or TRBD2 for D (6 bases each). CDR3 size: 14 residues. V gave up 0 bases and J gave up 7 bases, with 13 bases separating them. The germline V gene has CDR1 GTSNPN and CDR2 SVGIG (reference sequence). The CDR3 spells CAWSVHGGANIQYF. CDR3 nucleotide sequence: TGTGCCTGGAGTGTACACGGGGGCGCGAACATTCAGTACTTC.

In this sample, this clonotype turned up many times. The CDR3 bases are TGTGCTAGTGTCTTTGAAAGGCGGCACTACGAGCAGTACTTC. As protein: CASVFERRHYEQYF. The V and J genes are TRBV12-5 and TRBJ2-7; D gene uncertain. Germline V gene data show CDR1 as LGHNT and CDR2 as FRNRAP. Trimming stripped 7 bases from V and 3 bases from J, with 16 bases between. The CDR3 has 14 residues.

This clonotype was recorded many times. This chain joins TRBV13 and TRBJ1-6; 8 bases fit TRBD1. Losses at the gene ends were 4 bases for V and 7 bases for J; bases not matched to a gene: 6. Germline V gene data show CDR1 as PRHDT and CDR2 as FYEKMQ (reference sequence). The CDR3 runs 15 residues. CDR3 sequence: CASSSQGAWNSPLHF. The DNA of the CDR3 is TGTGCCAGCAGCTCCCAGGGGGCATGGAATTCACCCCTCCACTTT.

V usage is TRBV28 and J usage is TRBJ2-7; 9 nucleotides match TRBD1. J was trimmed by 4 bases and V by 2 bases; bases with no gene match: 6. This CDR3 contains 15 residues. Germline CDR1 reads MDHEN; CDR2 reads SYDVKM. CDR3 nucleotides: TGTGCCAGCAGTTTAATAGGACAGGGGACTTACGAGCAGTACTTC. It encodes CASSLIGQGTYEQYF.

This clonotype has only a few counts. V usage is TRBV27 and J usage is TRBJ1-5; D not certain. Germline V lookup: CDR1 MNHEY, CDR2 SMNVEV (reference sequence). This CDR3 has 14 residues. The V end was cut by 10 bases, the J end by 3 bases, with 16 bases between. This CDR3 reads CATRDAEFNQPQHF. CDR3 sequence (DNA): TGTGCCACCAGAGATGCGGAGTTCAATCAGCCCCAGCATTTT.

This clonotype has only a few counts. The rearrangement links TRBV4-1 to TRBJ2-7; D gene unclear. This CDR3 has 13 residues. The germline CDR1 and CDR2 sequences are MGHRA and YSYEKL. Trimming stripped 5 bases from V and 0 bases from J, with 8 bases between. The CDR3 loop reads CASSNSYSYEQYF. The CDR3 DNA reads TGCGCCAGCAGCAACAGTTACTCCTACGAGCAGTACTTC.

This clonotype came up many times. V and J are TRBV28 and TRBJ1-2; D possibly corresponds to TRBD1 (6 bases). This CDR3 spans 15 amino acids. V shed 8 bases and J shed 4 bases, with 20 bases lying between them. CDR1 is MDHEN and CDR2 is SYDVKM in the germline V gene. The CDR3 DNA follows: TGTGCCAGCCACGGGAACAGGGAAGTCGGCTATGGCTACACCTTC. This gives the protein CASHGNREVGYGYTF.

This rearrangement joins TRBV12-3 or TRBV12-4 to TRBJ2-7; 9 nucleotides align to TRBD1. The CDR3 covers 14 residues. Losses at the gene ends were 7 bases for V and 4 bases for J; bases not matched to a gene: 8. For the CDR3, the DNA is TGTGCCAGCACCCCACAGACAGGGGGGTACGAGCAGTACTTC. Its translation: CASTPQTGGYEQYF.

This clonotype was seen at least ten times. The chain has TRBV28 and TRBJ2-6; perhaps TRBD1 as D (6 bases). The CDR3 is made up of 15 amino acids. V gave up 6 bases and J gave up 4 bases, with 13 bases separating them. Germline V gives CDR1 MDHEN, CDR2 SYDVKM. This chain's CDR3 is CASSIAGDGANVLTF. CDR3 bases: TGTGCCAGCAGCATCGCAGGGGACGGGGCCAACGTCCTGACTTTC.

This clonotype has more than one count but fewer than ten. This chain joins TRBV6-1 and TRBJ2-2, with 8 bases lining up with TRBD2. Germline V gene sequence: CDR1 MNHNS, CDR2 SASEGT. The CDR3 runs to 15 residues. J lost 3 bases, V lost 6 bases, and 6 bases had no gene match. The CDR3 region is CASRPTSGDTGELFF. The CDR3 DNA is TGTGCCAGCAGACCAACTAGCGGCGACACCGGGGAGCTGTTTTTT.

The genes are TRBV28 and TRBJ1-6, with TRBD1 as a possible D gene (6 bases). The germline V gene encodes CDR1 MDHEN and CDR2 SYDVKM. The V end lost 5 bases, the J end lost 0 bases, and 14 bases lay between the germline ends. This CDR3 region has 17 residues. CDR3 DNA: TGTGCCAGCAGTCTCAACAGGGATACCTCCTATAATTCACCCCTCCACTTT. Translating it yields CASSLNRDTSYNSPLHF.

This CDR3 reads CASSGGRYGYTF. Here the CDR3 DNA reads TGTGCCAGCAGTGGCGGACGTTATGGCTACACCTTC. V gene TRBV28 combines with J gene TRBJ1-2; D is unclear. Germline CDR1 and CDR2: MDHEN and SYDVKM. The CDR3 has 12 amino acids. V was clipped by 5 bases and J by 5 bases, with 9 bases between them.

The table lists this clonotype with many counts. This chain joins TRBV12-3 or TRBV12-4 and TRBJ2-3; D not certain. With 10 bases removed from V and 5 bases from J, the gap between germline ends came to 16 bases. The length of the CDR3 is 13 residues. In DNA, the CDR3 is TGTGCCACGGGCGCACCCGGAGTAGATACGCAGTATTTT. It specifies CATGAPGVDTQYF.

In this sample, this clonotype turned up a few times. This sequence joins TRBV5-1 and TRBJ2-2; no clear D. The CDR3 runs 15 residues. V shed 0 bases and J shed 4 bases, with 10 bases lying between them. Germline V gene data show CDR1 as SGHRS and CDR2 as YFSETQ. The CDR3 is CASSLEVVGTGELFF. CDR3 coding DNA: TGCGCCAGCAGCTTGGAAGTTGTGGGCACCGGGGAGCTGTTTTTT.

This clonotype was recorded at least ten times. The chain recombines TRBV28 with TRBJ2-7, with 11 bases identical to TRBD1. CDR1 is MDHEN and CDR2 is SYDVKM in the germline V gene. The CDR3 sequence is 17 residues long. J gave up 3 bases and V 7 bases, and 14 bases lay outside the gene matches. The CDR3 DNA reads as TGTGCCAGCACCTTTCCGGGACAGGGGGGAGGGGGCTACGAGCAGTACTTC. The encoded protein is CASTFPGQGGGGYEQYF.

This clonotype was seen at least ten times. The V and J genes are TRBV6-1 and TRBJ2-7; a weak D match, TRBD1 (6 bases). Germline assignment: CDR1 MNHNS and CDR2 SASEGT. This CDR3 region has 15 residues. V lost 6 bases and J lost 1, with 16 bases in between. The CDR3 nucleotides are TGTGCCAGCAGAACTACAGGGCGGGCATCCTACGAGCAGTACTTC. This sequence encodes CASRTTGRASYEQYF.

This clonotype occurred many times. The genes are TRBV15 and TRBJ1-1, with D tentatively TRBD1 (5 bases). V lost 9 bases and J lost 0, with 14 bases in between. In germline, CDR1 is LNHNV, CDR2 YYDKDF (reference sequence). The CDR3 has 14 residues. The CDR3 is CATQDPRLNTEAFF. The CDR3 coding sequence is TGTGCCACACAGGACCCCCGATTGAACACTGAAGCTTTCTTT.

This clonotype was picked up many times. The chain links TRBV27 to TRBJ1-2, with a possible D match to TRBD1 (6 bases). V was pared by 6 bases and J by 0 bases, with 14 bases between. This CDR3 region has 15 residues. Looked up from germline, CDR1 is MNHEY and CDR2 is SMNVEV (reference sequence). The CDR3 spells CASSWTVQANYGYTF. In DNA form, the CDR3 reads TGTGCCAGCAGCTGGACAGTGCAAGCTAACTATGGCTACACCTTC.

This clonotype was seen many times. V usage is TRBV24-1 and J usage is TRBJ2-5; possibly TRBD1 for D (6 bases). V was trimmed by 2 bases and J by 3 bases, leaving 9 bases between them. Germline-derived CDR1 and CDR2 are KGHDR and SFDVKD. This CDR3 region has 14 residues. CDR3 region: CATSDSQGKETQYF. CDR3 DNA: TGTGCCACCAGTGATTCTCAGGGGAAAGAGACCCAGTACTTC.

This clonotype was counted many times. This chain uses TRBV28 with TRBJ1-5; a possible D gene is TRBD1 (5 bases). CDR1 and CDR2 (germline): MDHEN, SYDVKM. This CDR3 comprises 20 residues. V lost 3 bases, J lost 5 bases, and 29 bases lay in between. The CDR3 spells CASSFGLGRTFVGDDQPQHF. CDR3 sequence (DNA): TGTGCCAGCAGTTTTGGTCTGGGACGGACGTTTGTAGGTGACGATCAGCCCCAGCATTTT.

This clonotype was detected ten times or more. This chain uses TRBV6-1 with TRBJ2-5; no clear D. Germline CDR1 MNHNS, CDR2 SASEGT. The V and J ends lost 6 bases and 4 bases respectively, with 15 bases between them. This CDR3 contains 14 residues. CDR3 sequence: CASSPRLDPETQYF. The CDR3 bases are TGTGCCAGCAGCCCCCGGTTGGACCCAGAGACCCAGTACTTC.

Concerning this clonotype itself: This may arise from a read error, as a much more abundant clone is one base away. Since no conserved phenylalanine or tryptophan closes the CDR3, a read error is the likely cause. V and J are TRBV28 and TRBJ1-2, with 7 bases that match TRBD1. Germline values: CDR1 MDHEN, CDR2 SYDVKM. Trimming at V came to 6 bases and at J to 8 bases, leaving 12 bases not matched to a gene. The CDR3 runs 14 residues. The CDR3 DNA sequence: TGTGCCAGCAGCCCAAGCGACAGGGTAAACGGCTACACCTTG. The encoded protein is CASSPSDRVNGYTL.

In this sample, this clonotype turned up many times. J is TRBJ1-5 and V is TRBV12-3 or TRBV12-4; D possibly corresponds to TRBD1 (5 bases). V gave up 5 bases and J gave up 7 bases, with 18 bases separating them. The CDR3 is made up of 15 amino acids. Written as DNA, the CDR3 is TGTGCCAGCAGTCAAGACTCAGGGACTTGGCAGCCCCAGCATTTT. This gives the protein CASSQDSGTWQPQHF.

This chain links TRBV6-5 with TRBJ1-5; no reliable D call. The germline V and J ends were trimmed by 6 bases and 4 bases, with 10 bases remaining between them. From germline, CDR1 is MNHEY and CDR2 SVGAGI. This CDR3 has 13 amino acids. The CDR3 DNA sequence: TGTGCCAGCAGACCCAACACGAATCAGCCCCAGCATTTT. Its protein product is CASRPNTNQPQHF.

This clonotype came up many times. The genes are TRBV2 and TRBJ1-1; TRBD1 aligns across 7 bases. CDR3 length: 14 residues. J lost 3 bases, V lost 7 bases, and 8 bases had no gene match. Germline loops: CDR1 SNHLY, CDR2 FYNNEI. For the CDR3, the DNA is TGTGCCAGCATAGCGCAGGGGGGGTACACTGAAGCTTTCTTT. The encoded protein is CASIAQGGYTEAFF.

This clonotype came up many times. The gene calls are TRBV29-1 and TRBJ2-7, with 10 bases that match TRBD1. The germline V gene encodes CDR1 SQVTM and CDR2 ANQGSEA. The CDR3 extends over 15 amino acids. With V trimmed by 3 bases and J by 6 bases, 11 bases remained unmatched. Here the CDR3 reads CSVEPGTGDGREQYF. Written as DNA, the CDR3 is TGCAGCGTTGAGCCCGGGACAGGGGACGGTCGCGAGCAGTACTTC.

This clonotype was detected many times. The chain is built from TRBV7-2 and TRBJ1-5; D remains unclear. The V end was cut by 3 bases, the J end by 1 base, with 4 bases between. Germline lookup yields CDR1 SGHTA and CDR2 FQGNSA. This CDR3 is 13 amino acids long. The CDR3 loop is CASSFWSNQPQHF. In nucleotides, the CDR3 is TGTGCCAGCAGCTTTTGGAGCAATCAGCCCCAGCATTTT.

This clonotype has at least ten counts. The V gene is TRBV7-3, the J gene TRBJ2-2, with D possibly matching TRBD2 (5 bases). The V end lost 5 bases, the J end lost 7 bases, and 14 bases lay between the germline ends. The CDR3 totals 14 residues. CDR1 is SGHTA, CDR2 FQGTGA, per germline. The CDR3 sequence: CASSPQTTGGELFF. Written as DNA, the CDR3 is TGTGCCAGCAGCCCCCAGACTACGGGCGGGGAGCTGTTTTTT. Variable domain in full (rest from reference TRBV7-3 and TRBJ2-2): GAGVSQTPSNKVTEKGKYVELRCDPISGHTALYWYRQSLGQGPEFLIYFQGTGAADDSGLPNDRFFAVRPEGSVSTLKIQRTERGDSAVYLCASSPQTTGGELFFGEGSRLTVL.

Many counts were recorded for this clonotype. The rearrangement links TRBV6-1 to TRBJ1-1; D gene unclear. The germline V gene encodes CDR1 MNHNS and CDR2 SASEGT. The CDR3 is made up of 13 amino acids. V shed 3 bases and J shed 5 bases, with 10 bases lying between them. The CDR3 region is CASSEDGSTEAFF. The CDR3 coding sequence is TGTGCCAGCAGTGAGGATGGGAGTACTGAAGCTTTCTTT.